This is a list of T cell receptor beta chains from one sample in a study of post-analysis software for immune sequencing data. TCRdb reanalysed the PCR reads using MiXCR and keeps one entry per CDR3 protein. The table shows 400,000 to 500,000 distinct CDR3 sequences, with approximately 37% occurring only once. Input material: blood. Source of these receptors: a girl aged 2 to 9 with multiple sclerosis. The CDR3 runs from the conserved cysteine through the conserved F or W. A D gene is named only where the DNA matches it firmly. Not all rows give a size; the values are once, few, many and, for expanded clones, a class.

abundance: NA; d_gene: NA; len: 18; v_gene: TRBV20-1; j_gene: TRBJ2-5; CDR3aa: CSARGRLGSLGASGEQYF; CDR3nt: TGCAGTGCTAGGGGTCGACTAGGTTCTTTAGGAGCATCAGGGGAGCAGTACTTC
abundance: many; d_gene: TRBD2; len: 14; v_gene: TRBV29-1; j_gene: TRBJ2-5; CDR3aa: CSALTSSATEAQYF; CDR3nt: TGCAGCGCCTTGACTAGCTCAGCTACGGAAGCCCAGTACTTC
abundance: NA; d_gene: NA; len: 16; v_gene: TRBV5-1; j_gene: TRBJ1-2; CDR3aa: CASTSVPRPYHYGYTF; CDR3nt: TGCGCCAGCACCTCAGTACCCAGGCCATACCACTATGGCTACACCTTC
abundance: NA; d_gene: TRBD2; len: 13; v_gene: TRBV20-1; j_gene: TRBJ2-1; CDR3aa: CSAGGRAYNEQFF; CDR3nt: TGCAGTGCGGGAGGGAGGGCCTACAATGAGCAGTTCTTC
abundance: many; d_gene: TRBD2; len: 14; v_gene: TRBV12-3/TRBV12-4; j_gene: TRBJ2-7; CDR3aa: CASSPIAGGYEQYF; CDR3nt: TGTGCCAGCAGTCCCATAGCGGGAGGGTACGAGCAGTACTTC
abundance: NA; d_gene: TRBD2; len: 19; v_gene: TRBV3-1; j_gene: TRBJ2-1; CDR3aa: CASSQEGLAEGSSYNEQFF; CDR3nt: TGTGCCAGCAGCCAAGAGGGACTAGCGGAGGGGTCTTCCTACAATGAGCAGTTCTTC
abundance: NA; d_gene: NA; len: 14; v_gene: TRBV12-3/TRBV12-4; j_gene: TRBJ2-1; CDR3aa: CASSLGGLRNEQFF; CDR3nt: TGTGCCAGCAGTTTAGGGGGATTGCGTAATGAGCAGTTCTTC
abundance: NA; d_gene: NA; len: 14; v_gene: TRBV12-3/TRBV12-4; j_gene: TRBJ2-5; CDR3aa: CVSSLQGSEETQYF; CDR3nt: TGTGTCAGCAGTTTACAGGGATCGGAAGAGACCCAGTACTTC
abundance: few; d_gene: NA; len: 13; v_gene: TRBV10-3; j_gene: TRBJ1-2; CDR3aa: CAIGEGPNYGYTF; CDR3nt: TGTGCCATCGGAGAGGGGCCTAACTATGGCTACACCTTC
abundance: few; d_gene: TRBD2; len: 14; v_gene: TRBV7-2; j_gene: TRBJ2-1; CDR3aa: CASSMVAGGPEQFF; CDR3nt: TGTGCCAGTTCAATGGTAGCGGGGGGCCCTGAGCAGTTCTTC
abundance: NA; d_gene: NA; len: 17; v_gene: TRBV18; j_gene: TRBJ2-7; CDR3aa: CASSPPQGRAETYEQYF; CDR3nt: TGTGCCAGCTCACCACCGCAGGGGCGGGCTGAAACCTACGAGCAGTACTTC
abundance: NA; d_gene: TRBD1; len: 18; v_gene: TRBV5-1; j_gene: TRBJ1-4; CDR3aa: CASSLARDRAKHNEKLFF; CDR3nt: TGCGCCAGCAGCTTGGCTCGGGACAGGGCAAAACATAATGAAAAACTGTTTTTT
abundance: few; d_gene: NA; len: 11; v_gene: TRBV15; j_gene: TRBJ2-1; CDR3aa: CAIGGGTKQFF; CDR3nt: TGTGCCATTGGGGGGGGCACAAAGCAGTTCTTC
abundance: few; d_gene: TRBD1; len: 16; v_gene: TRBV29-1; j_gene: TRBJ2-7; CDR3aa: CSVPAGQGWSVHEQYF; CDR3nt: TGCAGCGTCCCGGCGGGACAGGGGTGGTCTGTTCACGAGCAGTACTTC
abundance: few; d_gene: NA; len: 15; v_gene: TRBV29-1; j_gene: TRBJ2-1; CDR3aa: CSDRYSVTLYNEQFF; CDR3nt: TGCAGTGACAGGTATTCGGTAACGCTTTACAATGAGCAGTTCTTC
abundance: NA; d_gene: NA; len: 14; v_gene: TRBV28; j_gene: TRBJ2-7; CDR3aa: CAAAGGFGTYEQYF; CDR3nt: TGTGCGGCGGCAGGTGGTTTTGGGACCTACGAGCAGTACTTC
abundance: NA; d_gene: TRBD1; len: 16; v_gene: TRBV20-1; j_gene: TRBJ2-7; CDR3aa: CSVEPHKDRGSYEQYF; CDR3nt: TGCAGTGTCGAACCCCATAAGGACAGGGGCTCCTACGAGCAGTACTTC
abundance: few; d_gene: TRBD1; len: 15; v_gene: TRBV7-3; j_gene: TRBJ1-2; CDR3aa: CASSLRTGSNYGYTF; CDR3nt: TGTGCCAGCAGCTTAAGGACAGGCTCTAACTATGGCTACACCTTC
abundance: few; d_gene: TRBD1; len: 16; v_gene: TRBV10-3; j_gene: TRBJ2-1; CDR3aa: CAISDPGQGQPVEQFF; CDR3nt: TGTGCCATCAGTGATCCGGGACAGGGACAACCGGTTGAGCAGTTCTTC
abundance: NA; d_gene: NA; len: 17; v_gene: TRBV15; j_gene: TRBJ2-1; CDR3aa: CATSTKVLSGIYNEQFF; CDR3nt: TGTGCCACCAGCACCAAGGTTCTGTCCGGGATTTACAATGAGCAGTTCTTC
abundance: NA; d_gene: TRBD1; len: 13; v_gene: TRBV12-3/TRBV12-4; j_gene: TRBJ2-5; CDR3aa: CASSSRGRETQYF; CDR3nt: TGTGCCAGCAGTTCCAGGGGGCGGGAGACCCAGTACTTC
abundance: NA; d_gene: NA; len: 13; v_gene: TRBV12-3/TRBV12-4; j_gene: TRBJ1-2; CDR3aa: CASSSDRPHGYTF; CDR3nt: TGTGCCAGCAGTTCAGACAGGCCCCATGGCTACACCTTC
abundance: few; d_gene: TRBD2; len: 15; v_gene: TRBV20-1; j_gene: TRBJ2-5; CDR3aa: CSARVPGREIRTQYF; CDR3nt: TGCAGTGCTAGAGTACCCGGGAGGGAAATTCGGACCCAGTACTTC
abundance: NA; d_gene: NA; len: 13; v_gene: TRBV4-2; j_gene: TRBJ1-5; CDR3aa: CASSQSSSQPQHF; CDR3nt: TGTGCCAGCAGCCAAAGCTCTTCTCAGCCCCAGCATTTT
abundance: NA; d_gene: NA; len: 12; v_gene: TRBV20-1; j_gene: TRBJ1-2; CDR3aa: CSAELSAYGYTF; CDR3nt: TGCAGTGCTGAGCTGTCGGCTTATGGCTACACCTTC
abundance: NA; d_gene: NA; len: 15; v_gene: TRBV6-5; j_gene: TRBJ2-1; CDR3aa: CASSYSDGRGNEQFF; CDR3nt: TGTGCCAGCAGTTACTCTGACGGTAGAGGCAATGAGCAGTTCTTC
abundance: NA; d_gene: NA; len: 14; v_gene: TRBV20-1; j_gene: TRBJ2-1; CDR3aa: CSASRSGVGNEQFF; CDR3nt: TGCAGTGCTAGCCGCTCGGGTGTGGGCAATGAGCAGTTCTTC
abundance: NA; d_gene: TRBD1; len: 15; v_gene: TRBV7-9; j_gene: TRBJ2-7; CDR3aa: CASSPWGQGKYEQYF; CDR3nt: TGTGCCAGCAGCCCGTGGGGACAGGGTAAATACGAGCAGTACTTC
abundance: NA; d_gene: TRBD1; len: 17; v_gene: TRBV7-2; j_gene: TRBJ2-1; CDR3aa: CASSLAWGDRSYNEQFF; CDR3nt: TGTGCCAGCAGCTTAGCGTGGGGGGACAGGTCCTACAATGAGCAGTTCTTC
abundance: few; d_gene: NA; len: 16; v_gene: TRBV21-1; j_gene: TRBJ2-1; CDR3aa: CASSKGPTSGNDEQFF; CDR3nt: TGTGCCAGCAGCAAAGGCCCGACTAGCGGGAACGATGAGCAGTTCTTC
abundance: once; d_gene: NA; len: 15; v_gene: TRBV18; j_gene: TRBJ1-4; CDR3aa: CASSRTGGNNEKLFF; CDR3nt: TGTGCCAGCTCACGAACCGGGGGCAATAATGAAAAACTGTTTTTT
abundance: once; d_gene: TRBD2; len: 17; v_gene: TRBV7-3; j_gene: TRBJ2-3; CDR3aa: CASSPHGRGGYTDTQYF; CDR3nt: TGTGCCAGCAGCCCACATGGGCGGGGGGGCTACACAGATACGCAGTATTTT
abundance: few; d_gene: NA; len: 15; v_gene: TRBV4-2; j_gene: TRBJ2-1; CDR3aa: CASSQSSTSYNEQFF; CDR3nt: TGTGCCAGCAGCCAATCTAGCACCTCCTACAATGAGCAGTTCTTC
abundance: few; d_gene: NA; len: 13; v_gene: TRBV27; j_gene: TRBJ2-7; CDR3aa: CASSAGVSYEQYF; CDR3nt: TGTGCCAGCAGTGCAGGGGTCTCCTACGAGCAGTACTTC
abundance: NA; d_gene: TRBD1; len: 16; v_gene: TRBV6-5; j_gene: TRBJ2-5; CDR3aa: CASSYPGTGEKETQYF; CDR3nt: TGTGCCAGCAGTTATCCCGGGACAGGGGAAAAAGAGACCCAGTACTTC
abundance: NA; d_gene: TRBD1; len: 13; v_gene: TRBV12-3/TRBV12-4; j_gene: TRBJ2-3; CDR3aa: CASSWGTGDTQYF; CDR3nt: TGTGCCAGCAGTTGGGGGACAGGAGATACGCAGTATTTT
abundance: many; d_gene: TRBD2; len: 15; v_gene: TRBV5-1; j_gene: TRBJ2-1; CDR3aa: CASSLGLAGVNEQFF; CDR3nt: TGTGCCAGCAGCTTAGGACTAGCGGGAGTCAATGAGCAGTTCTTC
abundance: few; d_gene: NA; len: 14; v_gene: TRBV7-9; j_gene: TRBJ1-2; CDR3aa: CASSLGYSDYGYTF; CDR3nt: TGTGCCAGCAGCTTAGGTTATAGCGACTATGGCTACACCTTC
abundance: NA; d_gene: NA; len: 16; v_gene: TRBV28; j_gene: TRBJ2-5; CDR3aa: CASKTWAGSRGETQYF; CDR3nt: TGTGCCAGCAAAACCTGGGCAGGGTCACGGGGAGAGACCCAGTACTTC
abundance: once; d_gene: TRBD2; len: 13; v_gene: TRBV4-1; j_gene: TRBJ2-5; CDR3aa: CASSQNPGGEQYF; CDR3nt: TGCGCCAGCAGCCAAAACCCCGGGGGGGAGCAGTACTTC
abundance: NA; d_gene: TRBD1; len: 17; v_gene: TRBV5-5; j_gene: TRBJ1-6; CDR3aa: CASSFFPGQMVLSPLHF; CDR3nt: TGTGCCAGCAGCTTCTTCCCGGGACAGATGGTTCTGTCACCCCTCCACTTT
abundance: few; d_gene: TRBD1; len: 15; v_gene: TRBV20-1; j_gene: TRBJ1-1; CDR3aa: CSAPPGGTVNTEAFF; CDR3nt: TGCAGTGCGCCACCAGGGGGCACAGTGAACACTGAAGCTTTCTTT
abundance: few; d_gene: NA; len: 16; v_gene: TRBV28; j_gene: TRBJ2-7; CDR3aa: CASSPSFLGASYEQYF; CDR3nt: TGTGCCAGCAGTCCCTCCTTCTTGGGGGCCTCCTACGAGCAGTACTTC
abundance: few; d_gene: TRBD2; len: 15; v_gene: TRBV10-3; j_gene: TRBJ2-5; CDR3aa: CAISPKTSAQETQYF; CDR3nt: TGTGCCATCAGTCCCAAGACTAGCGCTCAAGAGACCCAGTACTTC
abundance: few; d_gene: TRBD1; len: 14; v_gene: TRBV5-1; j_gene: TRBJ1-5; CDR3aa: CASSPGTGTQPQHF; CDR3nt: TGCGCCAGCAGCCCAGGGACAGGCACCCAGCCCCAGCATTTT
abundance: NA; d_gene: TRBD1; len: 12; v_gene: TRBV29-1; j_gene: TRBJ2-7; CDR3aa: CSVRDRGNEQYF; CDR3nt: TGCAGCGTTAGAGACAGGGGGAACGAGCAGTACTTC
abundance: NA; d_gene: NA; len: 13; v_gene: TRBV24-1; j_gene: TRBJ1-1; CDR3aa: CATKRTGNTEAFF; CDR3nt: TGTGCCACCAAAAGAACGGGGAACACTGAAGCTTTCTTT
abundance: NA; d_gene: NA; len: 15; v_gene: TRBV27; j_gene: TRBJ2-1; CDR3aa: CASRLSLLSYNEQFF; CDR3nt: TGTGCCAGCAGACTCAGCTTGCTCTCCTACAATGAGCAGTTCTTC
abundance: NA; d_gene: NA; len: 14; v_gene: TRBV7-9; j_gene: TRBJ1-2; CDR3aa: CASSGESGAYGYTF; CDR3nt: TGTGCCAGCAGTGGAGAATCAGGGGCCTATGGCTACACCTTC